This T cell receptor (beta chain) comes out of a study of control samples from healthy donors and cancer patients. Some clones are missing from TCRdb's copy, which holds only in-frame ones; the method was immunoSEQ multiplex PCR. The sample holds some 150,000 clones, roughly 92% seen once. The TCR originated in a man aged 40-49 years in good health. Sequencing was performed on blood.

The DNA of the CDR3 is TGTGCCAGCAGCTTAGAACCACAGTCTAGCACAGATACGCAGTATTTT. It translates to CASSLEPQSSTDTQYF. The V and J genes are TRBV11-2 and TRBJ2-3; D remains ambiguous. V was cut by 0 bases and J by 0 bases, with 10 bases left in between. Germline loops: CDR1 SGHAT, CDR2 FQNNGV. The CDR3 is 16 residues long. The complete variable domain, with remaining parts taken from reference TRBV11-2 and TRBJ2-3, reads EAGVAQSPRYKIIEKRQSVAFWCNPISGHATLYWYQQILGQGPKLLIQFQNNGVVDDSQLPKDRFSAERLKGVDSTLKIQPAKLEDSAVYLCASSLEPQSSTDTQYFGPGTRLTVL.